These 29 T cell receptor beta chains originate from one sample sequenced in a study of CD8 T cells in Susac syndrome. An amount of RNA that ranged from roughly 0.45 to 1 ug was reverse transcribed with random hexamers. TCRdb called the immunoSEQ multiplex PCR reads again in MiXCR, with one record for every CDR3 protein. Altogether 200,000 to 250,000 distinct CDR3 sequences are present, 95% being singletons, with the ten largest covering 0.075% to 0.095%. The sample taken for sequencing was CD4+ T cells from PBMCs. The receptors originated from a human donor with multiple sclerosis.

The CDR3 nucleotides read TGTGCCAGCAGTTACGGATCCGGGACAGGCTATGGCTACACCTTC. Its translation: CASSYGSGTGYGYTF. The genes are TRBV6-5 and TRBJ1-2; the match to TRBD1 covers 8 bases. Germline CDR1 is MNHEY and CDR2 is SVGAGI. V trimming: 2 bases; J trimming: 4 bases; junction bases outside the gene matches: 6. CDR3 length equals 15 residues.

The V gene is TRBV2, the J gene TRBJ2-7, with D perhaps matching TRBD1 (5 bases). V lost 2 bases to trimming and J lost 3 bases, with 11 bases between them. The CDR3 is made up of 14 amino acids. CDR1 SNHLY and CDR2 FYNNEI come from the germline V gene. The CDR3 bases are TGTGCCAGCAGTGAATCTTCGACAGTCTACGAGCAGTACTTC. Protein product: CASSESSTVYEQYF.

This clonotype was observed once. CDR3 protein: CASTPGVSGANVLTF. CDR3 DNA: TGTGCCAGTACCCCGGGCGTCTCTGGGGCCAACGTCCTGACTTTC. The V and J genes are TRBV19 and TRBJ2-6; D call uncertain. The V end lost 7 bases, the J end lost 0 bases, and 10 bases lay between the germline ends. The CDR3 is 15 residues long. Germline-derived CDR1 and CDR2 are LNHDA and SQIVND (reference sequence).

The chain couples TRBV28 to TRBJ2-3, with 9 bases lining up with TRBD2. The trim removed 8 bases at V and 6 bases at J, leaving 12 bases unmatched. From germline, CDR1 is MDHEN and CDR2 SYDVKM. The CDR3 has 15 amino acids. The CDR3 loop is CASGSSGRRPDTQYF. CDR3 DNA: TGTGCCAGCGGCTCGAGCGGGAGGCGCCCGGATACGCAGTATTTT.

This chain links TRBV29-1 with TRBJ2-1, with D hard to call. This CDR3 region has 13 residues. The V end was cut by 2 bases, the J end by 2 bases, with 7 bases between. Germline lookup yields CDR1 SQVTM and CDR2 ANQGSEA. The CDR3 nucleotides read TGCAGCGTTGAACAGTTCACCTACAATGAGCAGTTCTTC. Residues: CSVEQFTYNEQFF.

This clonotype was counted a single time. The V call is TRBV6-6, the J call TRBJ1-5; possible D gene TRBD1, 6 bases. Per the germline V gene, CDR1 is MNHNY and CDR2 is SVGAGI (reference sequence). CDR3 length equals 13 residues. V lost 2 bases, J lost 6 bases, and 8 bases lay in between. The CDR3, as DNA: TGTGCCAGCAGTTACGGACAGAGTCAGCCCCAGCATTTT. It encodes CASSYGQSQPQHF.

This clonotype was counted once. V usage is TRBV20-1 and J usage is TRBJ2-1; 9 nucleotides agree with TRBD2. The V segment lost 0 bases and the J segment 2 bases; nucleotides outside the gene matches: 11. Germline V gives CDR1 DFQATT, CDR2 SNEGSKA (reference sequence). The CDR3 has 18 amino acids. DNA for the CDR3: TGCAGTGCTAGAGATCATGGGCGGGAGGGTATCGCCTACAATGAGCAGTTCTTC. Residues: CSARDHGREGIAYNEQFF.

The chain has TRBV29-1 and TRBJ1-1; 7 bases map to TRBD1. Per germline, CDR1 SQVTM and CDR2 ANQGSEA. CDR3 length: 14 residues. V was clipped by 2 bases and J by 0 bases; unmatched bases: 3. The CDR3: CSVEKGQLNTEAFF. DNA for the CDR3: TGCAGCGTTGAAAAGGGACAGTTGAACACTGAAGCTTTCTTT.

The rearrangement uses TRBV30 and TRBJ1-5; 9 bases align to TRBD1. Germline CDR1 and CDR2: GTSNPN and SVGIG (reference sequence). The junction had 8 bases not matched to a gene; V was cut back by 3 bases and J by 5 bases. There are 15 residues in the CDR3. The CDR3 DNA is TGTGCCTGGAGACCGGACAGGGGTGTTGATCAGCCCCAGCATTTT. Translating gives CAWRPDRGVDQPQHF.

DNA for the CDR3: TGTGCCAGCAGTCCCCGGACTAGCGGGAACTACGAGCAGTACTTC. This encodes CASSPRTSGNYEQYF. The gene calls are TRBV12-3 or TRBV12-4 and TRBJ2-7; 12 bases match TRBD2. The CDR3 consists of 15 residues. J was trimmed by 3 bases and V by 5 bases; bases with no gene match: 5.

This clonotype was seen once. This sequence joins TRBV3-1 and TRBJ2-7, with D uncertain. Deletions cut 5 bases from V and 3 bases from J, with 11 bases between. Per the germline V gene, CDR1 is LGHDT and CDR2 is YNNKEL (reference sequence). The CDR3 spans 13 residues. CDR3 protein: CASSLNRNYEQYF. For the CDR3, the DNA is TGTGCCAGCAGCTTAAACCGGAACTACGAGCAGTACTTC.

V gene TRBV7-9 combines with J gene TRBJ1-1; D call uncertain. The V and J ends lost 5 bases and 1 base respectively, with 14 bases between them. The germline V gene has CDR1 SEHNR and CDR2 FQNEAQ (reference sequence). This CDR3 contains 15 residues. The CDR3 coding sequence is TGTGCCAGCAGCCCCCGGGTTAGTTCGAACACTGAAGCTTTCTTT. Encoded protein: CASSPRVSSNTEAFF.

V and J are TRBV3-1 and TRBJ2-5; D uncertain. This CDR3 spans 11 amino acids. Deletions cut 6 bases from V and 7 bases from J, with 9 bases between. Germline-derived CDR1 and CDR2 are LGHDT and YNNKEL (reference sequence). The CDR3, as DNA: TGTGCCAGCAGTGCAGTGGGGACCCAGTACTTC. Its protein is CASSAVGTQYF.

Details on this clonotype: Germline and junction disagree at one end, which may indicate a read error. The gene calls are TRBV20-1 and TRBJ1-2; 7 nucleotides align to TRBD1. CDR3 length equals 13 residues. Germline V CDR1 and CDR2: DFQATT, SNEGSKA (reference sequence). Here the CDR3 reads CSASPGQTYRYTF. CDR3 nucleotide sequence: TGCAGTGCTAGCCCGGGACAGACCTATCGCTACACCTTC.

This rearrangement joins TRBV12-5 to TRBJ1-2, with no clear D. Germline CDR1 LGHNT, CDR2 FRNRAP. The CDR3 loop spans 13 amino acids. The V end was cut by 1 base, the J end by 14 bases, with 17 bases between. This CDR3 is CASGLAGLSTMTF. The CDR3 nucleotides are TGTGCTAGTGGTTTGGCGGGCTTATCTACAATGACCTTC.

CDR3 in amino acids: CSAGPAGSYNEQFF. In DNA form, the CDR3 reads TGCAGTGCTGGACCAGCGGGCTCCTACAATGAGCAGTTCTTC. This chain links TRBV20-1 with TRBJ2-1, with D possibly TRBD2 on 6 matching bases. CDR1 is DFQATT, CDR2 SNEGSKA, per germline (reference sequence). Trimming took 5 bases from V and 0 from J, leaving 11 bases between them. The CDR3 length is 14 residues.

This clonotype was seen more than once but under ten times. The chain has TRBV5-6 and TRBJ2-3; perhaps TRBD2 as D (5 bases). The CDR3 runs 13 residues. V lost 1 base to trimming and J lost 3 bases, with 6 bases between them. CDR1 and CDR2 from the germline V gene are SGHDT and YYEEEE. CDR3 sequence: CASSLTSTDTQYF. In DNA, the CDR3 is TGTGCCAGCAGCTTGACTAGTACAGATACGCAGTATTTT.

The V and J genes are TRBV20-1 and TRBJ2-7; TRBD1 is a possible D gene (6 bases). The germline gives CDR1 DFQATT, CDR2 SNEGSKA (reference sequence). This CDR3 comprises 14 residues. V lost 5 bases to trimming and J lost 2 bases, with 16 bases between them. This CDR3 reads CSAGSGTRTYEQYF. Written as DNA, the CDR3 is TGCAGTGCTGGCTCCGGGACAAGGACCTACGAGCAGTACTTC.

The rearrangement uses TRBV3-1 and TRBJ1-2, with 10 bases that match TRBD1. V lost 2 bases to trimming and J lost 8 bases; unmatched junction nucleotides: 5. The V gene's germline CDR1 is LGHDT and CDR2 YNNKEL (reference sequence). The CDR3 is 14 amino acids. The CDR3 nucleotides are TGTGCCAGCAGCCAAAAAGGGACAGGGGCCGGCTACACCTTC. It translates to CASSQKGTGAGYTF.

The chain combines TRBV24-1 with TRBJ2-2, with 11 bases matching TRBD2. The CDR3 covers 18 residues. Germline CDR1 is KGHDR and CDR2 is SFDVKD. The J segment lost 1 base and the V segment lost 4 bases, leaving 7 bases of the junction unmatched. The CDR3 coding sequence is TGTGCCACCAGTGACCCCTCGGGGACTAGCGGGAACACCGGGGAGCTGTTTTTT. It yields the protein CATSDPSGTSGNTGELFF.

The V call is TRBV9, the J call TRBJ1-6; 7 nucleotides line up with TRBD1. Germline CDR1 SGDLS, CDR2 YYNGEE. The junction had 14 bases not matched to a gene; V was cut back by 4 bases and J by 13 bases. The CDR3 extends over 15 amino acids. CDR3: CASSPTGEGRRPLHF. CDR3 sequence (DNA): TGTGCCAGCAGCCCCACAGGGGAGGGGCGTCGGCCCCTCCACTTT.

This sequence joins TRBV12-3 or TRBV12-4 and TRBJ1-1, with 7 bases matching TRBD1. The CDR3 spans 15 residues. V was pared by 5 bases and J by 1 base, with 7 bases of the junction left unmatched. The DNA for the CDR3 is TGTGCCAGCAGTAAAATCGGGACAGAGAACACTGAAGCTTTCTTT. This gives the protein CASSKIGTENTEAFF.

The CDR3 DNA reads as TGTGCCAGCAGTTGGGGATCGAGGGTCACCCTCCACTTT. Its translation: CASSWGSRVTLHF. The chain links TRBV12-3 or TRBV12-4 to TRBJ1-6; no definite D call. Trimming cost V 4 bases and J 14 bases, with 15 bases left between them. The CDR3 runs 13 residues.

The V gene is TRBV20-1, the J gene TRBJ2-5, with D perhaps matching TRBD2 (6 bases). Trimming pared 6 bases from V and 4 bases from J, leaving 9 bases between. The CDR3 is 11 residues long. CDR1 DFQATT and CDR2 SNEGSKA come from the germline V gene (reference sequence). The CDR3 region has the DNA TGCAGTGCCGTGGGAGGAGAGACCCAGTACTTC. This encodes CSAVGGETQYF.

The chain employs TRBV3-1 and TRBJ2-1; 15 nucleotides line up with TRBD2. The CDR3 runs to 17 residues. The trim removed 3 bases at V and 2 bases at J, leaving 2 bases unmatched. The germline V gene has CDR1 LGHDT and CDR2 YNNKEL (reference sequence). In nucleotides, the CDR3 is TGTGCCAGCAGCCAGGGACTAGCGGGAGGCCCCTACAATGAGCAGTTCTTC. Protein product: CASSQGLAGGPYNEQFF.

The genes are TRBV15 and TRBJ2-1; perhaps TRBD2 as D (6 bases). CDR3 length equals 16 residues. Between the trimmed V and J ends, which lost 1 base and 12 bases, there was a span of 22 bases. Looked up from germline, CDR1 is LNHNV and CDR2 is YYDKDF (reference sequence). CDR3 coding DNA: TGTGCCACCAGCAGAGCCTACAGCGGACTATCGCTATGGCAGTTCTTC. This sequence encodes CATSRAYSGLSLWQFF.

This chain uses TRBV5-6 with TRBJ1-5, with D possibly being TRBD1 (5 bases). V was pared by 1 base and J by 0 bases, with 8 bases between. CDR1 SGHDT and CDR2 YYEEEE come from the germline V gene. This CDR3 is 15 amino acids long. In DNA, the CDR3 is TGTGCCAGCAGCTTGTCAGGGAGTAGCAATCAGCCCCAGCATTTT. It encodes CASSLSGSSNQPQHF.

This rearrangement joins TRBV5-1 to TRBJ2-5; no reliable D call. From germline, CDR1 is SGHRS and CDR2 YFSETQ. There are 15 residues in the CDR3. Trimming stripped 0 bases from V and 4 bases from J, with 13 bases between. CDR3: CASSLERQDGETQYF. CDR3 nucleotides: TGCGCCAGCAGCTTGGAACGCCAGGACGGAGAGACCCAGTACTTC.

The chain uses TRBV29-1 and TRBJ2-2; TRBD1 or TRBD2 may be the D gene (5 bases each). The V end was cut by 6 bases, the J end by 6 bases, with 8 bases between. The CDR3 has 11 amino acids. Germline CDR1 is SQVTM and CDR2 is ANQGSEA. CDR3 bases: TGCAGCGTGGGGGACCCCGGGGAGCTGTTTTTT. It codes for CSVGDPGELFF.